The 23 T cell receptor beta chains given below trace back to one sample, sequenced in a study of T-cell reconstitution after alpha-beta-depleted transplantation in children. This sample's TCRbeta library carried unique molecular identifier barcodes. TCRdb analysed the PCR reads with MiXCR anew, one entry per CDR3 protein. The sample lists fewer than 250,000 distinct CDR3 sequences, under 20% occurring once. The input for sequencing was PBMCs, mostly from graft donor cells, taken 360 days after TCRalphabeta/CD19-depleted stem cell transplant. These receptor sequences come from a male patient aged 2-10 years who had a stem cell transplant for acute lymphoblastic leukemia, so the T cells may come from the graft donor.

This clonotype was found a few times. The J gene is TRBJ1-3, the V gene TRBV12-3 or TRBV12-4; D not resolved. The CDR3 spans 14 residues. Trimming left V 5 bases short and J 0 bases short, with 8 bases between. The CDR3 spells CASSGGHSGNTIYF. CDR3 sequence (DNA): TGTGCCAGCAGTGGCGGGCACTCTGGAAACACCATATATTTT.

The genes are TRBV11-2 and TRBJ2-3; 14 bases fit TRBD2. Germline V gene data show CDR1 as SGHAT and CDR2 as FQNNGV. This CDR3 has 19 residues. The ends lost 5 bases at V and 2 bases at J; junction bases unmatched: 12. The CDR3 nucleotides read TGTGCCAGCAGCCCCGGAGGACTAGCGGGAGGATGGTCCACAGATACGCAGTATTTT. It specifies CASSPGGLAGGWSTDTQYF.

V is TRBV6-2 or TRBV6-3 and J is TRBJ2-2; 9 nucleotides match TRBD2. V lost 7 bases to trimming and J lost 5 bases; unmatched junction nucleotides: 11. This CDR3 is 16 amino acids long. Per the germline V gene, CDR1 is MNHEY and CDR2 is SVGEGT. The CDR3: CASTQFLAGSTGELFF. In DNA form, the CDR3 reads TGTGCCAGCACCCAGTTTCTAGCGGGGTCAACCGGGGAGCTGTTTTTT.

This clonotype has just a few counts. The V gene is TRBV5-1, the J gene TRBJ2-7; a weak D match, TRBD1 (5 bases). The CDR3 loop spans 15 amino acids. CDR1 SGHRS and CDR2 YFSETQ come from the germline V gene. Trimming left V 4 bases short and J 5 bases short, with 19 bases between. The DNA for the CDR3 is TGCGCCAGCAGCCCTTCCTGGCAGGGTGGAGACGAGCAGTACTTC. Translation gives CASSPSWQGGDEQYF.

This clonotype appeared many times. This chain links TRBV12-3 or TRBV12-4 with TRBJ1-1; possibly TRBD1 for D (5 bases). Trimming removed 5 bases at V and 2 bases at J, with 12 bases between. There are 14 residues in the CDR3. This CDR3 reads CASSPDRINTEAFF. The CDR3 coding sequence is TGTGCCAGCAGTCCCGACAGAATCAACACTGAAGCTTTCTTT.

In this sample, this clonotype turned up many times. The chain recombines TRBV29-1 with TRBJ2-5; no definite D call. Germline assignment: CDR1 SQVTM and CDR2 ANQGSEA. The CDR3 spans 12 residues. Trimming shortened V by 3 bases and J by 4 bases, and 9 bases separated the two germline ends. The CDR3: CSVDRLGETQYF. CDR3 bases: TGCAGCGTTGATCGGCTCGGAGAGACCCAGTACTTC. Together with reference TRBV29-1 and TRBJ2-5, the CDR3 gives the full variable domain: SAVISQKPSRDICQRGTSLTIQCQVDSQVTMMFWYRQQPGQSLTLIATANQGSEATYESGFVIDKFPISRPNLTFSTLTVSNMSPEDSSIYLCSVDRLGETQYFGPGTRLLVL.

This clonotype was recorded at least ten times. This sequence joins TRBV4-1 and TRBJ2-5; tentatively, D is TRBD1 (5 bases). V lost 0 bases and J 4 bases, leaving 21 bases between the germline ends. The CDR3 has 18 residues. Germline CDR1 reads MGHRA; CDR2 reads YSYEKL. The CDR3 region is CASSQDRAQGYKLETQYF. CDR3 nucleotides: TGCGCCAGCAGCCAAGATCGGGCGCAGGGATACAAGTTAGAGACCCAGTACTTC.

This clonotype has at least ten counts. This sequence joins TRBV6-5 and TRBJ1-5; unclear D gene. The V and J ends lost 2 bases and 3 bases respectively, with 5 bases between them. The CDR3 is made up of 13 amino acids. The germline V gene has CDR1 MNHEY and CDR2 SVGAGI. CDR3 DNA: TGTGCCAGCAGTTACAATGCCAATCAGCCCCAGCATTTT. This translates into CASSYNANQPQHF.

This clonotype was detected ten times or more. The chain recombines TRBV20-1 with TRBJ2-7; 11 bases fit TRBD2. Per germline, CDR1 DFQATT and CDR2 SNEGSKA (reference sequence). The CDR3 is made up of 13 amino acids. The trim removed 6 bases at V and 3 bases at J, leaving 4 bases unmatched. CDR3 sequence: CSASSGGSYEQYF. The CDR3, as DNA: TGCAGTGCGTCTAGCGGGGGGAGCTACGAGCAGTACTTC.

The chain uses TRBV29-1 and TRBJ2-2, with a possible D match to TRBD2 (7 bases). The germline CDR1 and CDR2 sequences are SQVTM and ANQGSEA. This CDR3 has 14 residues. Trimming shortened V by 7 bases and J by 5 bases, and 17 bases separated the two germline ends. The chain's CDR3 is CSGREGQQTGELFF. DNA for the CDR3: TGCAGCGGGAGGGAGGGACAACAGACCGGGGAGCTGTTTTTT.

This clonotype was seen only a few times. The chain's CDR3 is CASTLAGGPSVYNEQFF. The CDR3 DNA sequence: TGTGCCAGCACCTTAGCGGGGGGGCCATCCGTTTACAATGAGCAGTTCTTC. This sequence joins TRBV12-3 or TRBV12-4 and TRBJ2-1, with 11 bases matching TRBD2. The CDR3 is made up of 17 amino acids. The trim removed 7 bases at V and 4 bases at J, leaving 12 bases unmatched.

At least ten counts were recorded for this clonotype. The chain recombines TRBV5-1 with TRBJ1-1; the D is unclear. Trimming stripped 0 bases from V and 3 bases from J, with 9 bases between. CDR1 and CDR2 from the germline V gene are SGHRS and YFSETQ. CDR3 length equals 14 residues. This CDR3 is CASSLGTMDTEAFF. The CDR3 nucleotides read TGCGCCAGCAGCTTGGGCACTATGGACACTGAAGCTTTCTTT.

The chain is built from TRBV27 and TRBJ2-3; D unclear. Germline V gene lookup returns CDR1 MNHEY and CDR2 SMNVEV (reference sequence). This CDR3 is 12 amino acids long. Between the trimmed V and J ends, which lost 6 bases and 5 bases, there was a span of 9 bases. The CDR3 region has the DNA TGTGCCAGCAGCCGCCCATTAGATACGCAGTATTTT. It yields the protein CASSRPLDTQYF.

This clonotype was observed a handful of times. The chain links TRBV3-1 to TRBJ1-1, with a tentative D call TRBD1 (6 bases). This CDR3 has 14 residues. Germline CDR1 is LGHDT and CDR2 is YNNKEL (reference sequence). Trimming took 1 base from V and 11 from J, leaving 17 bases between them. The CDR3 region has the DNA TGTGCCAGCAGCCAAGTTGGGAGGGACACGCGCGCTTTCTTT. This translates into CASSQVGRDTRAFF.

The chain's CDR3 is CASSFPGQPSSYNEQFF. The DNA for the CDR3 is TGTGCCAGCAGCTTTCCGGGACAGCCCAGCTCCTACAATGAGCAGTTCTTC. The rearrangement uses TRBV7-2 and TRBJ2-1; TRBD1 aligns across 7 bases. This CDR3 is built from 17 residues. V dropped 3 bases and J dropped 0; count of bases not matched to a gene: 8. The germline V gene has CDR1 SGHTA and CDR2 FQGNSA.

The chain employs TRBV7-2 and TRBJ2-1; 12 bases are shared with TRBD2. V shed 5 bases, J shed 7 bases, and the junction held 6 bases outside the gene matches. The CDR3 is 15 residues long. Germline lookup yields CDR1 SGHTA and CDR2 FQGNSA. The CDR3 bases are TGTGCCAGCAGCCAAACTAGCGGGAGGCCAAATGAGCAGTTCTTC. Protein sequence: CASSQTSGRPNEQFF.

The chain employs TRBV5-1 and TRBJ2-3, with unresolved D. The CDR3 is made up of 14 amino acids. Trimming removed 1 base from V and 0 bases from J, with 6 bases in between. CDR1 is SGHRS, CDR2 YFSETQ, per germline. CDR3 nucleotide sequence: TGCGCCAGCAGCTTGCGTATAAGCACAGATACGCAGTATTTT. It encodes CASSLRISTDTQYF.

This clonotype was observed a handful of times. V gene TRBV12-3 or TRBV12-4 combines with J gene TRBJ2-7, with unresolved D. CDR3 length: 16 amino acids. The V and J ends lost 3 bases and 5 bases respectively, with 20 bases between them. The CDR3 nucleotides are TGTGCCAGCAGTTTGGGAAAAGGCGTCGTGGGCCACGAGCAGTACTTC. Translated, it gives CASSLGKGVVGHEQYF.

The gene calls are TRBV11-1 and TRBJ2-6; possible D gene TRBD2, 5 bases. The V end lost 7 bases, the J end lost 5 bases, and 24 bases lay between the germline ends. The CDR3 has 18 amino acids. Germline V gene lookup returns CDR1 SGHAT and CDR2 FQDESV (reference sequence). CDR3 amino acids: CASTLAEGWSVRANVLTF. The DNA of the CDR3 is TGTGCCAGCACCCTAGCTGAGGGTTGGTCGGTGAGGGCCAACGTCCTGACTTTC.

The chain uses TRBV12-3 or TRBV12-4 and TRBJ2-3; 12 nucleotides align to TRBD2. The junction had 6 bases not matched to a gene; V was cut back by 6 bases and J by 2 bases. CDR3 length equals 16 residues. The CDR3 here is CASSYRTSGVTDTQYF. CDR3 bases: TGTGCCAGCAGCTATAGGACTAGCGGGGTCACAGATACGCAGTATTTT.

This clonotype was recorded a few times. The rearrangement links TRBV5-1 to TRBJ2-3, with 9 bases lining up with TRBD2. The germline gives CDR1 SGHRS, CDR2 YFSETQ. The junction had 7 bases not matched to a gene; V was cut back by 6 bases and J by 2 bases. The CDR3 length is 15 residues. CDR3: CASTGLAGATDTQYF. The CDR3 DNA sequence: TGCGCCAGCACAGGTTTAGCGGGGGCCACAGATACGCAGTATTTT.

This clonotype was recorded at least ten times. This chain connects TRBV5-1 to TRBJ1-2; 10 nucleotides line up with TRBD1. The ends lost 3 bases at V and 8 bases at J; junction bases unmatched: 10. CDR3 length equals 15 residues. CDR1 SGHRS and CDR2 YFSETQ come from the germline V gene. CDR3 bases: TGCGCCAGCAGCTCCCGGACAGGGGGTATTCTCGGCTACACCTTC. Its translation: CASSSRTGGILGYTF.

The chain joins TRBV11-2 to TRBJ2-3; the D call may be TRBD1 or TRBD2 (7 bases each). This CDR3 has 18 residues. Germline V gives CDR1 SGHAT, CDR2 FQNNGV. The V end was cut by 5 bases, the J end by 2 bases, with 23 bases between. DNA for the CDR3: TGTGCCAGCAGCCTCCGACCAGGGGGGGGAATAGACACAGATACGCAGTATTTT. Amino acid sequence: CASSLRPGGGIDTDTQYF. The full variable domain, with the rest looked up from reference TRBV11-2 and TRBJ2-3, is EAGVAQSPRYKIIEKRQSVAFWCNPISGHATLYWYQQILGQGPKLLIQFQNNGVVDDSQLPKDRFSAERLKGVDSTLKIQPAKLEDSAVYLCASSLRPGGGIDTDTQYFGPGTRLTVL.